This T cell receptor (beta chain) appears in the sequencing data of a study of T cells in women clearing cervical HPV infection. Broader study findings: Controls had more TRBV6-7 (approximately 0.16%) than cases (about 0.11%).

The germline V gene has CDR1 SGHRS and CDR2 YFSETQ. Unmatched junction bases numbered 9, after V lost 3 bases and J lost 5 bases. The CDR3 has 15 residues. The data were produced by immunoSEQ multiplex PCR, yet TCRdb's version contains in-frame clones alone and is incomplete. The sample yields roughly 25,000 clones, of which the top ten take up around 7.2%. Details on this clone: No antigen is known for it. Read coverage stops 3 residues before the CDR3 terminus; the germline J gene supplies the remainder.

J is TRBJ1-1 and V is TRBV5-1; TRBD1 aligns across 8 bases. The receptor comes from a woman aged 18 to 75 with a cervical HPV16 infection that either progressed to CIN3+ or cleared (not recorded which). Sequenced material: blood buffy coat. The sequenced CDR3 bases are TGCGCCAGCAGCTCTTTAACAGGGGGAGGGACTGAA. Translating gives CASSSLTGGGTE. The complete CDR3 sequence is CASSSLTGGGTEAFF.